The following is a T cell receptor (beta chain) sequence with its context. This entry comes from a study of T cells in Graves' hyperthyroidism and ophthalmopathy. Germline CDR1 and CDR2: MNHNS and SASEGT. Losses at the gene ends were 1 base for V and 9 bases for J; bases not matched to a gene: 12. This CDR3 region has 17 residues. Lactation, pregnancy, other autoimmune disease or uncontrolled infection excluded patients. The investigators amplified TCR beta CDR3 regions from RNA transcripts. Primed by the HTBI set, a first-round RT-PCR was run on the TCR CDR3. TCRdb recomputed calls from the multiplex PCR reads with MiXCR, one row per CDR3 protein. This sample has around 480,000 distinct CDR3 sequences; about an eighth occur once, and the top ten carry around 17%.

The TCR originated in a woman between 18 and 30 years old with Graves' hyperthyroidism. Sequenced: blood. V and J are TRBV6-1 and TRBJ2-2; 9 positions match TRBD2. CDR3 nucleotide sequence: TGTGCCAGCAGTGAAGTACTGGCGGGAGGGCCCCGTAGGGAGCTGTTTTTT. It codes for CASSEVLAGGPRRELFF.